This passage covers 22 T cell receptor beta chains from one sample sequenced in a study of OX40 agonist ivuxolimab in advanced cancers. TCRdb's copy holds only in-frame clones and misses some; the assay was immunoSEQ multiplex PCR. Altogether 65,000 to 95,000 clones are present, more than 70% being singletons, with the ten largest covering 9% to 10%. The material sequenced was CD4+ or CD8+ T cells sorted from blood, taken in a trial of the OX40 agonist ivuxolimab. Receptors were obtained from an adult with an advanced solid tumor such as melanoma, head and neck, liver or kidney cancer.

The chain has TRBV6-1 and TRBJ1-2; D is undetermined. This CDR3 is built from 13 residues. Germline V gene sequence: CDR1 MNHNS, CDR2 SASEGT. V was shortened by 7 bases and J by 8 bases, with 17 bases between the two germline ends. The CDR3 DNA reads TGTGCCAGCACTCGAGACGAAGGGTTCGGCTACACCTTC. Translation gives CASTRDEGFGYTF.

The chain is built from TRBV6-1 and TRBJ2-5; TRBD2 might be the D (6 bases). The CDR3 is 16 amino acids. The V end lost 1 base, the J end lost 0 bases, and 12 bases lay between the germline ends. CDR1 MNHNS and CDR2 SASEGT come from the germline V gene. CDR3 sequence: CASSEVAGGYQETQYF. CDR3 DNA sequence: TGTGCCAGCAGTGAAGTCGCCGGAGGGTACCAAGAGACCCAGTACTTC.

This clone was recorded a few times. The chain recombines TRBV10-2 with TRBJ1-6, with D possibly being TRBD1 (5 bases). The CDR3 has 15 amino acids. V lost 2 bases, J lost 8 bases, and 13 bases lay in between. The germline V gene encodes CDR1 WSHSY and CDR2 SAAADI. The DNA of the CDR3 is TGCGCCAGCAGTGAGGGATCGCAGGGCCATTCACCCCTCCACTTT. Translation: CASSEGSQGHSPLHF.

This rearrangement joins TRBV28 to TRBJ2-7; 9 bases are shared with TRBD2. With V trimmed by 4 bases and J by 6 bases, 10 bases remained unmatched. The CDR3 runs 15 residues. The germline gives CDR1 MDHEN, CDR2 SYDVKM. In DNA form, the CDR3 reads TGTGCCAGCAGTTCCCGAAGCGGGGGGTTCCGCGAGCAGTACTTC. Residues: CASSSRSGGFREQYF.

V gene TRBV2 combines with J gene TRBJ1-2, with TRBD1 identical over 8 bases. There are 14 residues in the CDR3. Germline CDR1 and CDR2: SNHLY and FYNNEI. The junction had 6 bases not matched to a gene; V was cut back by 5 bases and J by 4 bases. The CDR3 DNA reads as TGTGCCAGCAGTCGGGACAGGAGGGGCTATGGCTACACCTTC. Translated: CASSRDRRGYGYTF.

This clone occurred once. The chain carries TRBV5-1 and TRBJ2-4, with 7 nucleotides matching TRBD1. The CDR3 spans 13 residues. Germline V gives CDR1 SGHRS, CDR2 YFSETQ. V lost 3 bases, J lost 7 bases, and 4 bases stayed unmatched. CDR3 DNA sequence: TGCGCCAGCAGCTCCGACAGGGTGAACATTCAGTACTTC. Amino acid sequence: CASSSDRVNIQYF. The complete variable domain, with remaining parts taken from reference TRBV5-1 and TRBJ2-4, reads KAGVTQTPRYLIKTRGQQVTLSCSPISGHRSVSWYQQTPGQGLQFLFEYFSETQRNKGNFPGRFSGRQFSNSRSEMNVSTLELGDSALYLCASSSDRVNIQYFGAGTRLSVL.

This clone occurred once. The V and J genes are TRBV5-1 and TRBJ1-6; possibly TRBD1 for D (5 bases). Per germline, CDR1 SGHRS and CDR2 YFSETQ. Trimming took off 1 base at V and 4 bases at J, with 9 bases between the two ends. The CDR3 has 15 residues. CDR3 sequence: CASSLQGGYNSPLHF. The CDR3 region has the DNA TGCGCCAGCAGCTTGCAGGGAGGATATAATTCACCCCTCCACTTT.

The chain uses TRBV11-2 and TRBJ2-7; no definite D call. Germline CDR1 is SGHAT and CDR2 is FQNNGV. The V gene lost 0 bases and the J gene lost 0 bases, with 9 bases spanning the gap. CDR3 length: 15 residues. CDR3: CASSLEIWSSYEQYF. The CDR3 region has the DNA TGTGCCAGCAGCTTAGAGATTTGGAGCTCCTACGAGCAGTACTTC. Combining the CDR3 with reference TRBV11-2 and TRBJ2-7 gives the whole variable domain EAGVAQSPRYKIIEKRQSVAFWCNPISGHATLYWYQQILGQGPKLLIQFQNNGVVDDSQLPKDRFSAERLKGVDSTLKIQPAKLEDSAVYLCASSLEIWSSYEQYFGPGTRLTVT.

This sequence joins TRBV5-4 and TRBJ1-1; TRBD1 might be the D (6 bases). Trimming removed 4 bases from V and 0 bases from J, with 10 bases in between. Germline V lookup: CDR1 SGHNT, CDR2 YYREEE (reference sequence). The CDR3 consists of 14 residues. In DNA form, the CDR3 reads TGTGCCAGCAGCGCGGGACAATTGAACACTGAAGCTTTCTTT. This gives the protein CASSAGQLNTEAFF.

The gene calls are TRBV29-1 and TRBJ1-2; D gene unclear. CDR1 is SQVTM and CDR2 is ANQGSEA in the germline V gene. V was cut by 7 bases and J by 8 bases, with 20 bases left in between. The CDR3 length is 13 residues. The CDR3 DNA is TGCAGCGCCCGAGGAGGTGATTTGGGGGGCTACACCTTC. This encodes CSARGGDLGGYTF.

This chain connects TRBV13 to TRBJ1-2; TRBD1 might be the D (5 bases). With 5 bases removed from V and 6 bases from J, the gap between germline ends came to 19 bases. There are 15 residues in the CDR3. Germline CDR1 reads PRHDT; CDR2 reads FYEKMQ (reference sequence). CDR3 protein: CASSPRGGGIDGYTF. In nucleotides, the CDR3 is TGTGCCAGCAGCCCCCGCGGGGGAGGGATTGATGGCTACACCTTC.

The J gene is TRBJ2-5, the V gene TRBV2; weak D call: TRBD2 (5 bases). This CDR3 is 15 amino acids long. V shed 1 base and J shed 7 bases, with 16 bases lying between them. Germline values: CDR1 SNHLY, CDR2 FYNNEI. The CDR3 reads CASSEEGSRYGTQYF. The CDR3 DNA reads TGTGCCAGCAGTGAAGAAGGGAGTCGGTATGGGACCCAGTACTTC.

The J gene is TRBJ2-1, the V gene TRBV11-2, with a tentative D call TRBD1 (6 bases). The V end lost 6 bases, the J end lost 0 bases, and 12 bases lay between the germline ends. Germline V lookup: CDR1 SGHAT, CDR2 FQNNGV. This CDR3 is built from 15 residues. CDR3 DNA sequence: TGTGCCAGCAGTTTAACAGGGAGCTCCTACAATGAGCAGTTCTTC. Its protein is CASSLTGSSYNEQFF.

This chain joins TRBV4-3 and TRBJ2-7; no firm D call. V lost 3 bases and J 3 bases, leaving 15 bases between the germline ends. From germline, CDR1 is LGHNA and CDR2 YSLEER. This CDR3 has 15 amino acids. CDR3 residues: CASSHPSRGSYEQYF. DNA of the CDR3: TGCGCCAGCAGCCACCCATCACGCGGAAGCTACGAGCAGTACTTC.

Comments on this clone: The junction shows a germline mismatch at one end, possibly a read error. The chain uses TRBV7-7 and TRBJ2-1, with D possibly being TRBD1 (5 bases). CDR1 and CDR2 from the germline V gene are SSHAT and FNYEAQ (reference sequence). This CDR3 is built from 13 residues. In DNA, the CDR3 is TGTGCTAGCAGTCAACAGGTCTACAATGAGCAGTTCTTC. Translating gives CASSQQVYNEQFF. The full variable domain, rest sourced from reference TRBV7-7 and TRBJ2-1, is GAGVSQSPRYKVTKRGQDVTLRCDPISSHATLYWYQQALGQGPEFLTYFNYEAQPDKSGLPSDRFSAERPEGSISTLTIQRTEQRDSAMYRCASSQQVYNEQFFGPGTRLTVL.

The chain has TRBV5-1 and TRBJ1-1; D is possibly TRBD1 (5 bases). Trimming stripped 2 bases from V and 4 bases from J, with 12 bases between. The CDR3 loop spans 14 amino acids. Germline V lookup: CDR1 SGHRS, CDR2 YFSETQ. The CDR3 DNA follows: TGCGCCAGCAGCTTCAGCGTGGGGGGCACTGAAGCTTTCTTT. It codes for CASSFSVGGTEAFF.

The chain links TRBV11-2 to TRBJ2-2; possibly TRBD1 for D (7 bases). This CDR3 contains 18 residues. The germline V gene encodes CDR1 SGHAT and CDR2 FQNNGV. Trimming took 0 bases from V and 3 from J, leaving 17 bases between them. The CDR3 region has the DNA TGTGCCAGCAGCTTAGATAGCAGGGGGGCCGAGGACACCGGGGAGCTGTTTTTT. Protein sequence: CASSLDSRGAEDTGELFF.

This clone appeared a few times. The junction differs from germline at one of its ends, possibly a read error. The J gene is TRBJ2-1, the V gene TRBV7-7; D ambiguous. Germline CDR1 SSHAT, CDR2 FNYEAQ (reference sequence). The CDR3 sequence is 15 residues long. The CDR3 is CASSWDSSSYNEQFF. The CDR3 bases are TGTGCTAGCAGCTGGGATTCCTCCTCCTACAATGAGCAGTTCTTC. Together with reference TRBV7-7 and TRBJ2-1, the CDR3 gives the full variable domain: GAGVSQSPRYKVTKRGQDVTLRCDPISSHATLYWYQQALGQGPEFLTYFNYEAQPDKSGLPSDRFSAERPEGSISTLTIQRTEQRDSAMYRCASSWDSSSYNEQFFGPGTRLTVL.

V gene TRBV6-4 combines with J gene TRBJ2-5, with D uncertain. Germline V lookup: CDR1 MRHNA, CDR2 SNTAGT. The V end lost 0 bases, the J end lost 7 bases, and 6 bases lay between the germline ends. CDR3 length equals 12 residues. CDR3 nucleotides: TGTGCCAGCAGTGACTCTTGGGGGACCCAGTACTTC. Translated: CASSDSWGTQYF.

V and J are TRBV27 and TRBJ2-7; TRBD1 aligns across 10 bases. With 6 bases clipped from V and 2 bases from J, the junction kept 4 bases outside the gene matches. The germline V gene encodes CDR1 MNHEY and CDR2 SMNVEV (reference sequence). The CDR3 extends over 14 amino acids. The DNA for the CDR3 is TGTGCCAGCAGGTCCGGGACAGGGGCCTACGAGCAGTACTTC. Its protein is CASRSGTGAYEQYF.

The rearrangement links TRBV5-4 to TRBJ1-2; D call uncertain. With 0 bases removed from V and 4 bases from J, the gap between germline ends came to 7 bases. The germline gives CDR1 SGHNT, CDR2 YYREEE (reference sequence). The CDR3 covers 13 residues. This CDR3 is CASSLEGGYGYTF. In DNA, the CDR3 is TGTGCCAGCAGCTTGGAAGGTGGCTATGGCTACACCTTC.

The chain carries TRBV7-2 and TRBJ1-1; TRBD1 matches 7 bases. J gave up 5 bases and V 5 bases, and 8 bases lay outside the gene matches. The germline V gene has CDR1 SGHTA and CDR2 FQGNSA. The CDR3 loop spans 14 amino acids. The CDR3 reads CASSTRQGGTEAFF. DNA of the CDR3: TGTGCCAGCAGCACCCGACAGGGAGGGACTGAAGCTTTCTTT.